Presented here are 15 T cell receptor beta chains from one specimen sequenced in a study of early stage breast cancer tumors (dated by TCRdb to 2015 to 2018). Receptor amplification or capture employed the immunoSEQ multiplex PCR assay. This is the immuneACCESS table as TCRdb keeps it, with only in-frame sequences that have V and J called. A part of the clones is gone; compared with another copy, unresolved V genes explain less than half, and the rest is unexplained. Present in this sample are 25,000 to 30,000 clones, roughly 55% of which were seen just once. Around 9.1% of the sample goes to the ten largest clones. The sample taken for sequencing was breast tumor tissue. The source is a person aged 50 to 59 with breast cancer.

The sample holds a few counts of this clone. This chain joins TRBV6-1 and TRBJ1-5, with no clear D. V dropped 1 base and J dropped 0 bases, with 7 bases sitting between them. The germline V gene encodes CDR1 MNHNS and CDR2 SASEGT. The CDR3 runs to 15 residues. CDR3 coding DNA: TGTGCCAGCAGTGAAGAACTGTTTAGCAATCAGCCCCAGCATTTT. Amino acid sequence: CASSEELFSNQPQHF.

This clone was seen a handful of times. The junction does not match germline at one end; this may be a read error. This rearrangement joins TRBV7-7 to TRBJ2-2; 8 bases line up with TRBD1. This CDR3 region has 14 residues. The germline CDR1 and CDR2 sequences are SSHAT and FNYEAQ (reference sequence). The CDR3 loop is CASSSPDRAGELFF. DNA of the CDR3: TGTGCTAGCAGCTCCCCGGACAGGGCTGGGGAGCTGTTTTTT. Drawing the rest from reference TRBV7-7 and TRBJ2-2, the complete variable domain is GAGVSQSPRYKVTKRGQDVTLRCDPISSHATLYWYQQALGQGPEFLTYFNYEAQPDKSGLPSDRFSAERPEGSISTLTIQRTEQRDSAMYRCASSSPDRAGELFFGEGSRLTVL.

The V and J genes are TRBV27 and TRBJ2-3; weak D call: TRBD2 (6 bases). Germline V gene sequence: CDR1 MNHEY, CDR2 SMNVEV (reference sequence). This CDR3 region has 16 residues. V lost 3 bases to trimming and J lost 0 bases, with 13 bases between them. CDR3: CASSFWASESTDTQYF. The CDR3 nucleotides are TGTGCCAGCAGTTTCTGGGCTAGCGAAAGCACAGATACGCAGTATTTT.

The chain employs TRBV9 and TRBJ2-7; D unclear. This CDR3 spans 13 amino acids. Trimming shortened V by 7 bases and J by 3 bases, and 14 bases separated the two germline ends. Looked up from germline, CDR1 is SGDLS and CDR2 is YYNGEE. CDR3 nucleotides: TGTGCCAGCTCCGACGGACGGCACTACGAGCAGTACTTC. Translating it yields CASSDGRHYEQYF.

A few counts support this clone. The chain combines TRBV7-3 with TRBJ2-2, with 12 bases identical to TRBD2. J gave up 9 bases and V 5 bases, and 13 bases lay outside the gene matches. The CDR3 spans 17 residues. The germline CDR1 and CDR2 sequences are SGHTA and FQGTGA. The CDR3 DNA reads as TGTGCCAGCAGCCTCCGACTAGCGGGAGCCGATCAACGGGAGCTGTTTTTT. It is translated as CASSLRLAGADQRELFF.

The chain's CDR3 is CASSLAGDRSYNEQFF. CDR3 coding DNA: TGCGCCAGCAGCTTGGCGGGCGATCGCTCCTACAATGAGCAGTTCTTC. The chain carries TRBV5-1 and TRBJ2-1; D ambiguous. V lost 0 bases to trimming and J lost 0 bases, with 10 bases between them. Germline lookup yields CDR1 SGHRS and CDR2 YFSETQ. The CDR3 sequence is 16 residues long.

The chain links TRBV5-1 to TRBJ1-4; 7 bases align to TRBD1. J was trimmed by 0 bases and V by 5 bases; bases with no gene match: 4. Germline V CDR1 and CDR2: SGHRS, YFSETQ. The CDR3 contains 15 residues. The CDR3, as DNA: TGCGCCAGCAGGGGGACAGTTGCAACTAATGAAAAACTGTTTTTT. Its translation: CASRGTVATNEKLFF.

This chain connects TRBV6-5 to TRBJ2-5; D remains ambiguous. Trimming took 6 bases from V and 1 from J, leaving 12 bases between them. CDR3 length: 14 amino acids. Germline CDR1 MNHEY, CDR2 SVGAGI. The CDR3 loop is CASSPRDPQETQYF. The DNA of the CDR3 is TGTGCCAGCAGCCCTAGGGATCCCCAAGAGACCCAGTACTTC.

V is TRBV6-1 and J is TRBJ2-7; tentative D call: TRBD1 (6 bases). CDR3 length equals 16 residues. Trimming left V 4 bases short and J 0 bases short, with 16 bases between. Germline values: CDR1 MNHNS, CDR2 SASEGT. This CDR3 is CASSGSGQLPSYEQYF. In DNA, the CDR3 is TGTGCCAGCAGTGGGTCCGGACAGCTGCCCTCCTACGAGCAGTACTTC.

The chain employs TRBV14 and TRBJ2-7, with D unresolved. The V gene lost 0 bases and the J gene lost 9 bases, with 6 bases spanning the gap. Germline lookup yields CDR1 SGHDN and CDR2 FVKESK. The CDR3 runs 11 residues. In nucleotides, the CDR3 is TGTGCCAGCAGCCAAGATTTGGGGCAGTACTTC. Amino acid sequence: CASSQDLGQYF.

The rearrangement uses TRBV6-6 and TRBJ2-5; TRBD1 agrees at 7 bases. Germline V gives CDR1 MNHNY, CDR2 SVGAGI (reference sequence). This CDR3 has 16 amino acids. After removal of 4 bases from V and 2 bases from J, the junction contained 10 bases not matched to a gene. CDR3 sequence: CASSSTGQRGQETQYF. The CDR3 bases are TGTGCCAGCAGTTCGACAGGGCAGCGAGGGCAAGAGACCCAGTACTTC.

In its sample, this clone was seen a few times. The chain has TRBV4-1 and TRBJ2-7, with 8 nucleotides matching TRBD2. V was pared by 1 base and J by 2 bases, with 4 bases of the junction left unmatched. CDR1 is MGHRA and CDR2 is YSYEKL in the germline V gene. The CDR3 covers 15 residues. CDR3 loop: CASSQATSDTYEQYF. In nucleotides, the CDR3 is TGCGCCAGCAGCCAAGCGACTAGCGATACCTACGAGCAGTACTTC.

This clone was recorded only once. In DNA, the CDR3 is TGTGCCGGGGGCGGAGACACTGAAGCTTTCTTT. Encoded protein: CAGGGDTEAFF. The chain joins TRBV30 to TRBJ1-1, with TRBD1 as a possible D gene (6 bases). The CDR3 extends over 11 amino acids. Trimming stripped 8 bases from V and 3 bases from J, with 10 bases between. CDR1 is GTSNPN and CDR2 is SVGIG in the germline V gene (reference sequence). The entire variable domain, with the rest obtained from reference TRBV30 and TRBJ1-1, is as follows: SQTIHQWPATLVQPVGSPLSLECTVEGTSNPNLYWYRQAAGRGLQLLFYSVGIGQISSEVPQNLSASRPQDRQFILSSKKLLLSDSGFYLCAGGGDTEAFFGQGTRLTVV.

The CDR3: CASSLALTGGRTYEQYF. The CDR3 nucleotides are TGTGCCAGCAGCTTAGCGCTTACAGGGGGACGCACCTACGAGCAGTACTTC. This chain connects TRBV7-3 to TRBJ2-7; 8 bases fit TRBD1. The V segment lost 2 bases and the J segment 2 bases; nucleotides outside the gene matches: 11. The CDR3 is 17 residues long. Germline CDR1 SGHTA, CDR2 FQGTGA.

This clone appeared once. The chain employs TRBV16 and TRBJ2-7; D perhaps matches TRBD1 (6 bases). This CDR3 is built from 17 residues. V was pared by 0 bases and J by 5 bases, with 20 bases between. Germline V gives CDR1 KGHSY, CDR2 FQNENV. CDR3 amino acids: CASSQSGHAQGSDEQYF. CDR3 coding DNA: TGTGCCAGCAGCCAATCGGGACACGCCCAGGGTAGCGACGAGCAGTACTTC.